This TCR beta chain was sequenced during a study of shared clonotypes between healthy human individuals (dated by TCRdb to between 2020 and 2021). At the level of the whole study: Three men and a couple of women, aged 18 to 49 years, made up the cohort. Per donor, leukapheresis produced somewhere between about 0.9 and 10 billion PBMCs. To increase sequencing depth and limit assay-specific biases, different laboratories used diverse techniques to prepare libraries and sequence TCR repertoires. For each donor, three plates each were used for CD4 naive and CD4 memory, two plates were used for CD8 naive, and one plate was used for CD8 memory. To estimate repertoire size and how much clonotypes are shared between individuals, the study performed deep sequencing of blood TCR repertoires from roughly five healthy adults.

A note on this clone: Its antigen remains unidentified. There are no base qualities to consult, and no much larger clone falls within one base.

Using the deep immunoSEQ assay, multiplex PCR amplified TCR CDR3 regions from genomic DNA. Extracted genomic DNA from each cell subset was spread evenly across all wells of several immunoSEQ 96-well plates, with each plate serving as a replicate. For sorted subsets, 200 to 250 ng of genomic DNA, equivalent to 25,000 to 35,000 T cell genomes, went into each replicate PCR. Purified libraries were quantified with a Qubit 3.0 fluorometer, sized on a Bioanalyzer 2100, and re-quantified with the KAPA Library Quantification kit. A separate single-read 150-cycle Illumina NextSeq 550 flow cell was used to sequence each immunoSEQ 96-well plate. As for how the authors treated the data: The immunoSEQ output contained only junctional sequences without quality scores, so filtering could not match that applied to full-length reads. Sequences were annotated with PyIR, a Python wrapper for IgBLAST v1.9, and V/J genes and CDR3 were assigned using IMGT germline references. Reads were filtered out if the reads had weak V/J assignments (E-value above 1e-6), no CDR3, stop codons, out-of-frame junctions, or ambiguous translated residues. V3J clonotypes were defined by identical inferred V gene, J gene, and CDR3 amino acid sequence. The percentage overlap between two repertoires was calculated by dividing the number of shared unique clonotypes by the size of the smaller repertoire. Richness of each repertoire was evaluated using RTK rarefaction, the Chao1 estimator, and Recon v2.1 estimates of unobserved clonotypes. For all TCRbeta clonotypes obtained by the gDNA method from four donors, generation probabilities were computed with OLGA. TCRdb stores this immuneACCESS table with in-frame sequences only. Part of the clones is absent; in the studies checked, under half of the shortfall reflects unresolved V genes, and no reason is known for the rest. Clonal size and the V and J genes are those of that table, whereas D and trimming came from the DNA. The sample table holds under 200,000 clones, of which just under 95% were seen once. Of the sample, around 0.067% falls within the top ten clones.

There are 13 amino acids in the CDR3, from cysteine to phenylalanine inclusive. Only the CDR3 region is kept as DNA, spanning 39 bases read in frame from base 1. Taken from the germline V gene, the CDR1 and CDR2 loops are SGHTA and FQGTGA. Trimming removed 2 bases from V and 4 bases from J, leaving 8 bases between the germline ends. What the work shows at the level of the full study, not this receptor alone: Naive subsets generally had larger estimated clonotype richness than memory subsets did. Sharing across a few donors was observed for 4.5% to 6.5% of naive CD4, 3% to 3.5% of naive CD8, around 2.5% of memory CD4, and about 0.4% of memory CD8 clonotypes. Based on pairwise subsampling, the degree of clonotype sharing among donors was expected to be affected by sequencing depth. Sampling was restricted to blood, and TCR repertoires in tissues likely differ from the TCR repertoires found in blood. Incomplete sequencing was indicated by rarefaction of sorted-subset datasets, despite the large sequencing depth. Compared with non-shared clonotypes, the clonotypes found in all four sorted-subset donors had higher generation probabilities. The genetic and exposure-history diversity represented was limited by the small number of donors.

Donors were healthy HIV-negative adults with no recently reported acute infections or vaccinations. Only Caucasian adults living in Nashville, Tennessee, USA were represented among the donors. CD4+ T cells were enriched through magnetic negative selection, after which naive cells were positively selected on CD45RA and the remaining negative fraction served as the memory subset. Blood was obtained by leukapheresis, after which PBMCs were separated by Ficoll-Histopaque density gradient centrifugation and cryopreserved in liquid nitrogen vapor phase. Analytical flow cytometry was used to check the purity and quantity of every magnetically sorted T cell population. Each sorted fraction had its genomic DNA isolated and then quantified by UV absorbance on a Nanodrop 2000c.

The sequence was obtained from a woman between 25 and 40 years old in good health. The source material was naive CD4+ T cells sorted from blood. The cell subset or site label on this specimen signifies: CD45RA+ positively selected. The sequence joins TRBV7-3 to TRBJ1-1, with the identity of the D gene unclear. The CDR3 loop reads CASSLSFTTEAFF. The bases are TGTGCCAGCAGCTTATCATTTACCACTGAAGCTTTCTTT.